This T cell receptor beta chain was sequenced during a study of blood T cells in healthy people across ages. Primed by a sample-barcoded 5' primer and a J-beta primer mix, a second PCR proceeded for about 6 to 12 cycles. A tag from a template-switch adaptor with 12 random nucleotides marked each cDNA molecule. A single record per CDR3 protein comes from TCRdb applying MiXCR to the 5' RACE reads. The sample contains hundreds of thousands of distinct CDR3 sequences, roughly 44% of which appear only once. This clonotype has only one observation. CDR3 length equals 13 residues. Between the trimmed V and J ends, which lost 5 bases and 3 bases, there was a span of 8 bases. Germline-derived CDR1 and CDR2 are MNHNY and SVGAGI (reference sequence).

The sequenced sample was blood. The gene calls are TRBV6-6 and TRBJ1-5; TRBD1 is a possible D gene (6 bases). The TCR sequence derives from a man aged 55 to 70 in good health. Written as DNA, the CDR3 is TGTGCCAGCAGTGACAGGTACAATCAGCCCCAGCATTTT. Translating it yields CASSDRYNQPQHF.